This T cell receptor beta chain is from a study of kidney transplant recipient with SARS-CoV-2 infection. CDR3 length: 15 amino acids. CDR1 is SGHTA, CDR2 FQGNSA, per germline. Trimming shortened V by 2 bases and J by 2 bases, and 9 bases separated the two germline ends. TCRdb passed the reads through MiXCR, listing each CDR3 protein once. The table lists roughly 250,000 distinct CDR3 sequences, under 30% of them singletons. This clonotype appeared many times. This material consisted of a blood sample, taken at baseline and on roughly day 120 from a kidney transplant recipient. The clonotype comes from a male patient aged 30 to 39 who had COVID-19 and was a kidney transplant recipient. Some T cells may possibly be graft donor cells. The genes are TRBV7-2 and TRBJ2-2, with D unclear. The CDR3 DNA is TGTGCCAGCAGCTTATTCCCAGTCAACACCGGGGAGCTGTTTTTT. Translation: CASSLFPVNTGELFF.